A selection of T cell receptor beta chains follows, all from one sample in a study of response to subunit inactivated influenza vaccine. TCRdb re-derived calls from the RT-PCR reads in MiXCR, one entry per CDR3 protein. This sample has hundreds of thousands of distinct CDR3 sequences, with around 8% found just once. The sample was PBMCs from blood, taken less than 30 months after vaccination. All receptors derive from a man aged 50 to 69 who received an inactivated influenza vaccine. Both conserved end residues are part of each CDR3. A D gene is named only where the DNA matches it firmly. Clone size is given for some rows only: seen once, a few or many times, or a class if the clone is expanded.

>TRBD2|TRBJ2-1|few|TRBV6-5
CASSSSLPGGVYNEQFF
TGTGCCAGCAGCTCCTCCCTGCCGGGAGGAGTATACAATGAGCAGTTCTTC
>TRBD1|TRBJ1-1|few|TRBV10-3
CAISEPGTGYSEAFF
TGTGCCATCAGTGAGCCCGGGACAGGGTACTCTGAAGCTTTCTTT
>TRBD1|TRBJ2-1|-|TRBV28
CASSRTGTRNEQFF
TGTGCCAGCAGTAGGACAGGGACAAGGAATGAGCAGTTCTTC
>TRBD1|TRBJ2-5|few|TRBV29-1
CSASTGLEGVIQYF
TGCAGCGCCTCGACAGGGCTTGAAGGGGTGATCCAGTACTTC
>-|TRBJ2-7|few|TRBV4-2
CASSLPGGLSGEQYF
TGTGCCAGCAGCCTGCCCGGAGGCCTTAGCGGCGAGCAGTACTTC
>TRBD2|TRBJ2-7|few|TRBV10-3
CAISDGTSESYEQYF
TGTGCCATCAGCGACGGGACTAGCGAATCCTACGAGCAGTACTTC
>-|TRBJ2-5|few|TRBV7-2
CASSLLTAQETQYF
TGTGCCAGCAGCTTACTGACGGCACAAGAGACCCAGTACTTC
>-|TRBJ2-1|few|TRBV12-3/TRBV12-4
CASSFRLALYNEQFF
TGTGCCAGCAGTTTTAGGCTAGCGCTATACAATGAGCAGTTCTTC
>-|TRBJ1-3|many|TRBV14
CASSQDRSRGASGNTIYF
TGTGCCAGCAGCCAAGATCGGAGTCGGGGGGCATCTGGAAACACCATATATTTT
>-|TRBJ1-5|many|TRBV7-2
CASSLVAGKNQPQHF
TGTGCCAGCAGCTTAGTTGCAGGGAAAAATCAGCCCCAGCATTTT
>TRBD2|TRBJ2-3|few|TRBV20-1
CSARDRVSGGPRDTQYF
TGCAGTGCTAGAGATCGGGTTTCGGGGGGGCCCAGAGATACGCAGTATTTT
>-|TRBJ1-2|many|TRBV3-1
CASSLKAAYGYTF
TGTGCCAGCAGTCTAAAGGCAGCCTATGGCTACACCTTC
>-|TRBJ1-4|-|TRBV28
CASARRSYGEKLFF
TGTGCCAGCGCCAGGAGGAGCTACGGGGAAAAACTGTTTTTT
>-|TRBJ2-1|-|TRBV5-5
CASSMTNPYNEQFF
TGTGCCAGCAGTATGACTAACCCCTACAATGAGCAGTTCTTC
>-|TRBJ2-1|few|TRBV20-1
CSASLLASGNNEQFF
TGCAGTGCCTCTCTTTTAGCGAGTGGCAACAATGAGCAGTTCTTC
>-|TRBJ1-2|many|TRBV5-7
CASSYGTEGRDYGYTF
TGTGCCAGCAGCTATGGGACCGAAGGACGCGACTATGGCTACACCTTC
>-|TRBJ1-5|many|TRBV12-3/TRBV12-4
CASSFHPDNQPQHF
TGTGCCAGCAGTTTCCACCCCGACAATCAGCCCCAGCATTTT
>-|TRBJ1-5|few|TRBV25-1
CAVQGSSNQPQHF
TGTGCCGTCCAGGGGAGTAGCAATCAGCCCCAGCATTTT
>-|TRBJ1-1|many|TRBV20-1
CSARNEWIGTEAFF
TGCAGTGCTAGAAACGAGTGGATCGGCACTGAAGCTTTCTTT
>-|TRBJ2-5|many|TRBV12-3/TRBV12-4
CASSFVSPETQYF
TGTGCCAGCAGTTTTGTGTCACCAGAGACCCAGTACTTC
>-|TRBJ2-1|many|TRBV7-9
CASSLDDNEQFF
TGTGCCAGCAGCTTAGACGACAATGAGCAGTTCTTC
>TRBD1|TRBJ2-7|-|TRBV20-1
CSATLGTGSYEQYF
TGCAGTGCTACGTTGGGGACAGGGTCCTACGAGCAGTACTTC
>TRBD2|TRBJ2-5|many|TRBV27
CASSAVRGALETQYF
TGTGCCAGCAGTGCGGTGCGGGGGGCACTAGAGACCCAGTACTTC
>-|TRBJ2-1|-|TRBV4-3
CASSQGSALSYNEQFF
TGCGCCAGCAGCCAAGGGTCCGCCTTATCCTACAATGAGCAGTTCTTC
>-|TRBJ2-7|-|TRBV5-1
CASSLAGDAYEQYF
TGCGCCAGCAGCTTAGCAGGGGACGCCTACGAGCAGTACTTC
>TRBD2|TRBJ2-3|few|TRBV6-1
CASRPGLAQDTQYF
TGTGCCAGCAGGCCGGGACTAGCCCAAGATACGCAGTATTTT
>TRBD2|TRBJ2-7|few|TRBV28
CASSSLASGSGYEQYF
TGTGCCAGCAGTTCCCTGGCTAGCGGGAGTGGATACGAGCAGTACTTC
>TRBD2|TRBJ2-5|few|TRBV6-5
CASSYFGTSGGVETQYF
TGTGCCAGCAGTTACTTTGGGACTAGCGGGGGTGTGGAGACCCAGTACTTC
>-|TRBJ1-3|many|TRBV20-1
CSAPGPNSGNTIYF
TGCAGTGCACCAGGACCCAACTCTGGAAACACCATATATTTT
>-|TRBJ1-2|-|TRBV25-1
CASSWGRGYTF
TGTGCCAGCAGTTGGGGGAGAGGCTACACCTTC
>TRBD2|TRBJ2-3|few|TRBV11-2
CASSLQISGKNSFEVDTQYF
TGTGCCAGCAGCTTACAGATTAGCGGGAAAAACTCCTTCGAGGTTGATACGCAGTATTTT
>-|TRBJ1-2|few|TRBV2
CASIWESYGYTF
TGTGCCAGCATATGGGAAAGCTATGGCTACACCTTC
>-|TRBJ1-1|-|TRBV12-3/TRBV12-4
CASSILGGGMAFF
TGTGCCAGCAGTATCTTGGGAGGGGGTATGGCTTTCTTT
>-|TRBJ2-2|-|TRBV29-1
CSVGRTNSNTGELFF
TGCAGCGTTGGCCGTACTAATTCGAACACCGGGGAGCTGTTTTTT
>TRBD2|TRBJ2-1|many|TRBV20-1
CSAPGAGLVFYEQFF
TGCAGTGCTCCAGGGGCGGGACTAGTCTTTTATGAGCAGTTCTTC
>-|TRBJ2-1|few|TRBV14
CASSLDSFSYNEQFF
TGTGCCAGCAGCCTAGACAGTTTTTCCTACAATGAGCAGTTCTTC
>-|TRBJ2-1|-|TRBV4-3
CASSHTRASYNEQFF
TGCGCCAGCAGCCATACCAGGGCCTCCTACAATGAGCAGTTCTTC
>TRBD2|TRBJ2-3|many|TRBV7-2
CASSYSAGTSGTDTQYF
TGTGCCAGCAGCTACTCTGCCGGGACTAGCGGCACAGATACGCAGTATTTT
>TRBD2|TRBJ2-1|few|TRBV7-9
CASSSSGGPVQFF
TGTGCCAGCAGCTCTTCGGGGGGGCCAGTTCAGTTCTTC
>-|TRBJ2-5|few|TRBV21-1
CASSYIVLKETQYF
TGTGCCAGCAGCTATATCGTCCTTAAAGAGACCCAGTACTTC
>-|TRBJ2-5|few|TRBV7-3
CASSSSGTKGETQYF
TGTGCCAGCAGCTCCTCCGGGACAAAGGGGGAGACCCAGTACTTC
>TRBD1|TRBJ2-5|-|TRBV18
CASSPGQEQETQYF
TGTGCCAGCTCACCGGGACAGGAGCAAGAGACCCAGTACTTC
>-|TRBJ1-1|-|TRBV11-2
CASSLASQNTEAFF
TGTGCCAGCAGCTTAGCTTCCCAGAACACTGAAGCTTTCTTT
>-|TRBJ1-4|few|TRBV3-1
CASSPTAEKLFF
TGTGCCAGCAGCCCCACCGCCGAAAAACTGTTTTTT
>-|TRBJ2-4|once|TRBV2
CASSEMPPPIAKDIQYF
TGTGCCAGCAGTGAAATGCCGCCCCCGATAGCCAAAGACATTCAGTACTTC
>TRBD1|TRBJ1-6|few|TRBV27
CASSPTGVNSPLHF
TGTGCCAGCAGTCCGACAGGGGTCAATTCACCCCTCCACTTT
>-|TRBJ2-7|few|TRBV10-3
CAISVGWKGTGIHEQYF
TGTGCCATCAGCGTGGGGTGGAAGGGAACAGGGATCCACGAGCAGTACTTC
>TRBD2|TRBJ2-3|few|TRBV20-1
CSAPTSSADTQYF
TGCAGTGCTCCGACTAGCTCCGCAGATACGCAGTATTTT
>-|TRBJ1-4|few|TRBV5-4
CASSPTVTGGNEKLFF
TGTGCCAGCAGCCCTACCGTAACTGGGGGTAATGAAAAACTGTTTTTT
>-|TRBJ2-5|few|TRBV29-1
CSVEVDTARTRETQYF
TGCAGCGTTGAAGTCGACACGGCCCGCACACGGGAGACCCAGTACTTC